This TCR beta chain originates from a study of blood T cell repertoires in COVID-19. Trimming removed 0 bases from V and 2 bases from J; junction bases left unmatched: 6. The CDR3 spans 17 residues. The germline V gene has CDR1 LGHDT and CDR2 YNNKEL (reference sequence). Authors' data handling: Reference gene primers were amplified, and this amplification served to estimate nucleated cell counts. Libraries were prepared by immunoSEQ multiplex PCR; TCRdb keeps only in-frame clonotypes and omits some of them. The V and J calls and clone size come from that table; D and trimming were worked out from the DNA. Among fewer than 350,000 clones, roughly 86% were seen once, and the ten largest hold approximately 8.2%. In its sample, this clone was seen once.

This TCR was recovered from a man in his forties with active or convalescent COVID-19. The chain joins TRBV3-1 (or the pseudogene TRBV3-2) to TRBJ2-1, with TRBD2 matching 8 bases. Sequencing was done on a sample of peripheral blood. The CDR3 DNA reads as TGTGCCAGCAGCCAAGATTGGGGTAGCGGGACCTACAATGAGCAGTTCTTC. It specifies CASSQDWGSGTYNEQFF.